Sequencing of this T cell receptor (beta chain) was carried out in a study of T cell responses to AZD1222 COVID-19 vaccine. Study details: Pooling was applied to second doses at about 4 or about 12 weeks.

Of note for this clone: Its antigen is unidentified.

V was clipped by 4 bases and J by 4 bases; unmatched bases: 7. Germline V gene sequence: CDR1 SGHRS, CDR2 YFSETQ. The CDR3 has 14 residues. Study results and limitations: Repertoire collection took place solely once the T cell response had peaked. Among the donors, most were white British and more were female, and clonal diversity was possibly underestimated.

Produced via immunoSEQ multiplex PCR; TCRdb's table is partial and in-frame only. The sample has about 110,000 clones; approximately 87% are singletons. The J gene is TRBJ2-5, the V gene TRBV5-1, with 7 bases lining up with TRBD1. This specimen was peripheral blood, taken on day 0 of AZD1222 vaccination. The sequence came from an adult in good health. CDR3 residues: CASSRQGVGETQYF. Written as DNA, the CDR3 is TGCGCCAGCAGCAGACAGGGAGTGGGAGAGACCCAGTACTTC.